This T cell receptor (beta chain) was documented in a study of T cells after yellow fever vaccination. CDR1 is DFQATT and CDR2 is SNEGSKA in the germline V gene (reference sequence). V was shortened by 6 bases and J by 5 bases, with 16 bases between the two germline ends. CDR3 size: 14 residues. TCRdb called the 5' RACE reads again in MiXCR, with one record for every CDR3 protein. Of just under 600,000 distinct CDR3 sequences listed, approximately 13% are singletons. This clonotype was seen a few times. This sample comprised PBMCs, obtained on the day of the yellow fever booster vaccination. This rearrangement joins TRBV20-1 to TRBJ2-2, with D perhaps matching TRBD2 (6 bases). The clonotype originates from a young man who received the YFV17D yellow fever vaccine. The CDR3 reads CSALMGGSTGELFF. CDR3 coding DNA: TGCAGTGCCCTAATGGGGGGAAGTACCGGGGAGCTGTTTTTT.